The 21 T cell receptor beta chains below come from one sample, sequenced in a study of human T cells and chemical hapten exposure. The time point here: patch test 2, 6 weeks after DPC sensitization. Treatment here: therapeutic diphenylcyclopropenone sensitization with weekly scalp DPC. TCRdb recomputed calls from the RACE reads with MiXCR, one row per CDR3 protein. The repertoire holds 360,000 or so distinct CDR3 sequences, with about 6.3% as singletons. The sequenced sample was whole blood, obtained in connection with sensitization to the hapten diphenylcyclopropenone (DPC). The receptors were sampled from a woman aged 18-35 years with alopecia areata. Some clones in this sample may be carry-over from other donors' samples.

This clonotype was observed a few times. The genes are TRBV5-1 and TRBJ2-1; D is perhaps TRBD1 or TRBD2 (6 bases each). CDR1 and CDR2 (germline): SGHRS, YFSETQ. The CDR3 sequence is 14 residues long. The germline V and J ends were trimmed by 7 bases and 4 bases, with 15 bases remaining between them. The CDR3 sequence: CASGKGGGYNEQFF. For the CDR3, the DNA is TGCGCCAGCGGCAAGGGGGGAGGTTACAATGAGCAGTTCTTC. Filled out from reference TRBV5-1 and TRBJ2-1, the complete variable domain reads KAGVTQTPRYLIKTRGQQVTLSCSPISGHRSVSWYQQTPGQGLQFLFEYFSETQRNKGNFPGRFSGRQFSNSRSEMNVSTLELGDSALYLCASGKGGGYNEQFFGPGTRLTVL.

The chain couples TRBV6-4 to TRBJ2-1; D is unclear. CDR3 length: 13 amino acids. Deletions cut 4 bases from V and 8 bases from J, with 12 bases between. Germline CDR1 reads MRHNA; CDR2 reads SNTAGT. This CDR3 is CASSGGSAHEQFF. CDR3 DNA: TGTGCCAGCAGTGGCGGTTCAGCCCATGAGCAGTTCTTC.

This sequence joins TRBV12-5 and TRBJ2-1; 7 bases agree with TRBD2. The germline V gene has CDR1 LGHNT and CDR2 FRNRAP. V was pared by 4 bases and J by 5 bases, with 8 bases of the junction left unmatched. This CDR3 has 15 residues. CDR3 sequence: CASGSWGGSNNEQFF. CDR3 in DNA: TGTGCTAGTGGTTCCTGGGGGGGTAGCAACAATGAGCAGTTCTTC.

This clonotype has more than one count but fewer than ten. Its ends do not fully match the called genes, so a read error is possible. The rearrangement uses TRBV27 and TRBJ1-1; D may be TRBD1 (6 bases). The length of the CDR3 is 15 residues. Germline V gives CDR1 MNHEY, CDR2 SMNVEV (reference sequence). CDR3: CASRLSRGINTEAFF. DNA of the CDR3: TGTGCCAGCAGATTATCCAGGGGTATTAACACTGAAGCTTTCTTT.

The sample holds a few counts of this clonotype. The rearrangement links TRBV20-1 to TRBJ1-5; 9 nucleotides match TRBD1. This CDR3 has 15 residues. The ends lost 3 bases at V and 7 bases at J; junction bases unmatched: 10. Germline V lookup: CDR1 DFQATT, CDR2 SNEGSKA (reference sequence). CDR3 protein: CSASPGQGFHQPQHF. The CDR3 bases are TGCAGTGCTAGCCCGGGACAGGGTTTTCACCAGCCCCAGCATTTT.

This clonotype was observed at least ten times. The chain is built from TRBV7-9 and TRBJ1-1; TRBD1 is a possible D gene (5 bases). Germline assignment: CDR1 SEHNR and CDR2 FQNEAQ (reference sequence). The V and J ends lost 6 bases and 4 bases respectively, with 15 bases between them. The CDR3 is 14 amino acids. The CDR3 sequence: CASSYQGGGTEAFF. The CDR3 DNA reads TGTGCCAGCAGTTATCAGGGCGGGGGCACTGAAGCTTTCTTT.

Many counts were recorded for this clonotype. V is TRBV7-8 and J is TRBJ2-7; D is tentatively TRBD1 or TRBD2 (5 bases each). V was clipped by 7 bases and J by 0 bases, with 16 bases between them. Germline assignment: CDR1 SGHVS and CDR2 FQNEAQ. The CDR3 spans 15 residues. CDR3 DNA sequence: TGTGCCAGCATCTCACGGGGCACTGACTCCTACGAGCAGTACTTC. It is translated as CASISRGTDSYEQYF.

This clonotype has only a few counts. The V gene is TRBV6-5, the J gene TRBJ1-1; D is undetermined. This CDR3 has 13 residues. The V and J ends lost 4 bases and 6 bases respectively, with 12 bases between them. Germline CDR1 reads MNHEY; CDR2 reads SVGAGI. The CDR3 nucleotides are TGTGCCAGCAGTTGGGAAAGAGCCCCTGAAGCTTTCTTT. Amino acid sequence: CASSWERAPEAFF.

This clonotype came up a few times. The genes are TRBV15 and TRBJ2-1; 7 bases agree with TRBD1. Germline assignment: CDR1 LNHNV and CDR2 YYDKDF (reference sequence). Unmatched junction bases numbered 6, after V lost 3 bases and J lost 10 bases. The CDR3 has 13 amino acids. This chain's CDR3 is CATSRNRDREQFF. The CDR3 DNA is TGTGCCACCAGCAGGAACCGGGACAGAGAGCAGTTCTTC.

The chain links TRBV10-3 to TRBJ2-3, with D tentatively TRBD1 or TRBD2 (5 bases each). The V end lost 2 bases, the J end lost 9 bases, and 6 bases lay between the germline ends. There are 11 residues in the CDR3. Germline CDR1 is ENHRY and CDR2 is SYGVKD. CDR3 in DNA: TGTGCCATCAGTGAGGAGGGGACGCAGTATTTT. The encoded protein is CAISEEGTQYF.

At least ten counts were recorded for this clonotype. The rearrangement joins TRBV20-1 to TRBJ1-6; D perhaps matches TRBD1 (5 bases). Trimming pared 6 bases from V and 10 bases from J, leaving 13 bases between. CDR1 is DFQATT, CDR2 SNEGSKA, per germline (reference sequence). This CDR3 contains 12 residues. CDR3 nucleotide sequence: TGCAGTGCAGTAAACGGGGCATCACCCCTCCACTTT. This translates into CSAVNGASPLHF.

This chain joins TRBV20-1 and TRBJ2-1; 10 bases align to TRBD2. The CDR3 extends over 13 amino acids. Germline V gives CDR1 DFQATT, CDR2 SNEGSKA (reference sequence). Trimming at V came to 5 bases and at J to 7 bases, leaving 5 bases not matched to a gene. CDR3 in amino acids: CSALAGGGNEQFF. The CDR3 nucleotides are TGCAGTGCTTTAGCGGGGGGAGGGAATGAGCAGTTCTTC.

This clonotype was detected many times. This chain links TRBV20-1 with TRBJ2-2; D remains ambiguous. CDR1 is DFQATT and CDR2 is SNEGSKA in the germline V gene (reference sequence). The CDR3 runs to 15 residues. V was pared by 6 bases and J by 3 bases, with 17 bases between. The CDR3 coding sequence is TGCAGTGCCGTAGGGCAAGAATCGTACACCGGGGAGCTGTTTTTT. Residues: CSAVGQESYTGELFF.

The table lists this clonotype with many counts. The CDR3 reads CASSLAPGRNQPQHF. CDR3 sequence (DNA): TGTGCCAGCAGCTTAGCGCCGGGCCGCAATCAGCCCCAGCATTTT. The chain recombines TRBV7-9 with TRBJ1-5, with D hard to call. There are 15 residues in the CDR3. Per the germline V gene, CDR1 is SEHNR and CDR2 is FQNEAQ (reference sequence). V was cut by 0 bases and J by 2 bases, with 8 bases left in between.

Details on this clonotype: This sequence may be a read error, since a much larger clone differs from it by one base. The chain combines TRBV6-1 with TRBJ1-5; no definite D call. The CDR3 loop spans 15 amino acids. Germline CDR1 reads MNHNS; CDR2 reads SASEGT. Between the trimmed V and J ends, which lost 3 bases and 6 bases, there was a span of 15 bases. The CDR3 nucleotides read TGTGCCAGCAGTGAGGTTGGTTGGGGAATTCAGCCCCAGCATTTT. It encodes CASSEVGWGIQPQHF.

This clonotype appeared many times. V is TRBV12-3 or TRBV12-4 and J is TRBJ1-1; a possible D gene is TRBD1 (5 bases). V lost 4 bases and J 10 bases, leaving 13 bases between the germline ends. This CDR3 has 12 amino acids. CDR3 amino acids: CASSYGGAGAFF. CDR3 in DNA: TGTGCCAGCAGTTATGGCGGGGCAGGAGCTTTCTTT.

This clonotype turned up a few times. The chain employs TRBV18 and TRBJ1-2; D may be TRBD1 (6 bases). Per germline, CDR1 KGHSH and CDR2 LQKENI. The CDR3 is made up of 13 amino acids. Trimming left V 0 bases short and J 7 bases short, with 9 bases between. CDR3 sequence: CASSPPQGSGYTF. In DNA, the CDR3 is TGTGCCAGCTCACCACCGCAGGGGAGTGGCTACACCTTC.

This clonotype was detected a few times. The gene calls are TRBV11-2 and TRBJ2-5; D is unclear. V was shortened by 1 base and J by 5 bases, with 8 bases between the two germline ends. The CDR3 extends over 13 amino acids. CDR1 is SGHAT, CDR2 FQNNGV, per germline. CDR3 sequence (DNA): TGTGCCAGCAGCTTAGGTCCAGCGGAGACCCAGTACTTC. Translating gives CASSLGPAETQYF.

This clonotype was recorded a few times. V usage is TRBV6-2 or TRBV6-3 and J usage is TRBJ2-7; 9 bases are a match to TRBD1. The germline V gene has CDR1 MNHEY and CDR2 SVGEGT. Unmatched junction bases numbered 11, after V lost 7 bases and J lost 1 base. The CDR3 has 16 residues. The CDR3 loop is CASTPLVGTGSYEQYF. Here the CDR3 DNA reads TGTGCCAGCACCCCGCTGGTCGGGACAGGGTCCTACGAGCAGTACTTC.

This clonotype was counted between two and nine times. This chain uses TRBV9 with TRBJ1-4; possibly TRBD1 for D (5 bases). CDR3 length equals 14 residues. CDR1 is SGDLS, CDR2 YYNGEE, per germline. The V gene lost 4 bases and the J gene lost 5 bases, with 12 bases spanning the gap. The CDR3 loop is CASSLMGGNEKLFF. Here the CDR3 DNA reads TGTGCCAGCAGCCTGATGGGGGGGAATGAAAAACTGTTTTTT.

The chain carries TRBV28 and TRBJ2-1; D may correspond to TRBD1 or TRBD2 (6 bases each). Germline V lookup: CDR1 MDHEN, CDR2 SYDVKM. The V gene lost 5 bases and the J gene lost 2 bases, with 10 bases spanning the gap. The CDR3 is 14 residues long. CDR3 residues: CASSDGGAYNEQFF. In DNA form, the CDR3 reads TGTGCCAGCAGTGACGGGGGCGCCTACAATGAGCAGTTCTTC.